These T cell receptor beta chains were read from a single sample in a study of T cell responses to AZD1222 COVID-19 vaccine. Assay used: immunoSEQ multiplex PCR; TCRdb lists only in-frame clones, some missing. The sample includes 200,000 or so clones, 75% to 90% of them seen just once. This specimen was peripheral blood, taken on day 0 of AZD1222 vaccination. The source of these receptors is an adult in good health. CDR3s include the opening cysteine and the closing phenylalanine or tryptophan. A D gene is named only where the DNA matches it firmly. Size tells how often a clone was seen (once, few, many) or the class of an expanded clone, and some rows leave it out.

clone size: once
J gene: TRBJ1-2
D gene: TRBD1
V gene: TRBV19
CDR3 DNA: TGTGCCAGTAGTATTCATGGACAGGCCTATGGCTACACCTTC
CDR3 protein: CASSIHGQAYGYTF

clone size: .
J gene: TRBJ1-3
D gene: .
V gene: TRBV19
CDR3 DNA: TGTGCCAGTAGTAAAGGGCGATCGGACTCTGGAAACACCATATATTTT
CDR3 protein: CASSKGRSDSGNTIYF

clone size: .
J gene: TRBJ2-3
D gene: TRBD2
V gene: TRBV6-6
CDR3 DNA: TGTGCCAGCAGTTACCTGACTAGCGGGGGACCAGATACGCAGTATTTT
CDR3 protein: CASSYLTSGGPDTQYF

clone size: .
J gene: TRBJ1-3
D gene: .
V gene: TRBV30
CDR3 DNA: TGTGCCTGGATTTTCGGCGCTGGAAACACCATATATTTT
CDR3 protein: CAWIFGAGNTIYF

clone size: .
J gene: TRBJ2-1
D gene: .
V gene: TRBV28
CDR3 DNA: TGTGCCAGCACCCCCCAAAACAATGAGCAGTTCTTC
CDR3 protein: CASTPQNNEQFF

clone size: .
J gene: TRBJ1-6
D gene: .
V gene: TRBV19
CDR3 DNA: TGTGCCAGTAGTTACAGCTCCTATAATTCACCCCTCCACTTT
CDR3 protein: CASSYSSYNSPLHF

clone size: .
J gene: TRBJ2-5
D gene: .
V gene: TRBV5-3
CDR3 DNA: TGTGCCAGAAGCCCGGATTTGCCCTTTCATGAGACCCAGTACTTC
CDR3 protein: CARSPDLPFHETQYF

clone size: .
J gene: TRBJ2-2
D gene: .
V gene: TRBV3-1/TRBV3-2
CDR3 DNA: TGTGCCAGCAGTCGTCAGTCCACCGGGGAGCTGTTTTTT
CDR3 protein: CASSRQSTGELFF

clone size: .
J gene: TRBJ2-7
D gene: .
V gene: TRBV7-2
CDR3 DNA: TGTGCCAGCAGCGAGCGACCGGACACCTCCTACGAGCAGTACTTC
CDR3 protein: CASSERPDTSYEQYF

clone size: .
J gene: TRBJ1-5
D gene: .
V gene: TRBV28
CDR3 DNA: TGTGCCACCTTACAGGGTATGAGCAATCAGCCCCAGCATTTT
CDR3 protein: CATLQGMSNQPQHF

clone size: .
J gene: TRBJ2-6
D gene: TRBD1
V gene: TRBV2
CDR3 DNA: TGTGCCAGCAGTAAACAGGGGGCTGGGGCCAACGTCCTGACTTTC
CDR3 protein: CASSKQGAGANVLTF

clone size: .
J gene: TRBJ1-5
D gene: .
V gene: TRBV28
CDR3 DNA: TGTGCCAGCACACAGGGCCTTAGCAATCAGCCCCAGCATTTT
CDR3 protein: CASTQGLSNQPQHF

clone size: .
J gene: TRBJ1-2
D gene: .
V gene: TRBV27
CDR3 DNA: TGTGCCAGCAGTTTATCGGTGATATGGACCGGGACTGAGGGCTACACCTTC
CDR3 protein: CASSLSVIWTGTEGYTF

clone size: .
J gene: TRBJ2-1
D gene: TRBD2
V gene: TRBV29-1
CDR3 DNA: TGCAGCGTTGAAGGACTAGCGGGGATTTCCTACAATGAGCAGTTCTTC
CDR3 protein: CSVEGLAGISYNEQFF

clone size: .
J gene: TRBJ2-1
D gene: TRBD2
V gene: TRBV6-2/TRBV6-3
CDR3 DNA: TGTGCCAGCAGTTACGGCGGGAGGCTGCATGAGCAGTTCTTC
CDR3 protein: CASSYGGRLHEQFF

clone size: .
J gene: TRBJ2-5
D gene: .
V gene: TRBV6-5
CDR3 DNA: TGTGCCATCGGGCGCCTCCAAGAGACCCAGTACTTC
CDR3 protein: CAIGRLQETQYF

clone size: once
J gene: TRBJ1-2
D gene: .
V gene: TRBV5-6
CDR3 DNA: TGTGCCAGCAGCTTGGCCGGGGCCTCCGGAGGCTACACCTTC
CDR3 protein: CASSLAGASGGYTF

clone size: .
J gene: TRBJ2-3
D gene: .
V gene: TRBV6-5
CDR3 DNA: TGTGCCAGCAGTCCCGTGTCACCCGATACGCAGTATTTT
CDR3 protein: CASSPVSPDTQYF

clone size: .
J gene: TRBJ2-7
D gene: .
V gene: TRBV30
CDR3 DNA: TGTGCCTGGAGTGTAGGCTTCCGGGGGCTCCTAACCTACGAGCAGTACTTC
CDR3 protein: CAWSVGFRGLLTYEQYF

clone size: .
J gene: TRBJ2-7
D gene: TRBD2
V gene: TRBV28
CDR3 DNA: TGTGCTACATATCTGACTAGCGGCTCCTACGAGCAGTACTTC
CDR3 protein: CATYLTSGSYEQYF

clone size: .
J gene: TRBJ2-5
D gene: TRBD2
V gene: TRBV4-1
CDR3 DNA: TGCGCCAGCAGCCAAGATGGAGCGGGGGTGGAGACCCAGTACTTC
CDR3 protein: CASSQDGAGVETQYF

clone size: .
J gene: TRBJ2-1
D gene: TRBD2
V gene: TRBV7-2
CDR3 DNA: TGTGCCAGCAGCTTACTAGCGGGAGTGGGAAATGAGCAGTTCTTC
CDR3 protein: CASSLLAGVGNEQFF

clone size: .
J gene: TRBJ2-3
D gene: TRBD2
V gene: TRBV5-1
CDR3 DNA: TGCGCCAGCAGCTTGCCCGCGGCTAGCGGGGGGTCAGATACGCAGTATTTT
CDR3 protein: CASSLPAASGGSDTQYF

clone size: .
J gene: TRBJ2-5
D gene: TRBD1
V gene: TRBV9
CDR3 DNA: TGTGCCAGCAACGCCGGGACAGGGTACCAAGAGACCCAGTACTTC
CDR3 protein: CASNAGTGYQETQYF

clone size: .
J gene: TRBJ1-6
D gene: .
V gene: TRBV21-1
CDR3 DNA: TGTGCCAGCAGCACGACTAATCGTGGGAGCTCCTATAATTCACCCCTCCACTTT
CDR3 protein: CASSTTNRGSSYNSPLHF

clone size: .
J gene: TRBJ2-5
D gene: TRBD2
V gene: TRBV7-9
CDR3 DNA: TGTGCCAGCAGCCCAGGGAGGGTGGCCCTCCAAGAGACCCAGTACTTC
CDR3 protein: CASSPGRVALQETQYF

clone size: once
J gene: TRBJ2-7
D gene: .
V gene: TRBV28
CDR3 DNA: TGTGCCAGCAGTTTATCGAGCGGTGGCAGGGTCTACGAGCAGTACTTC
CDR3 protein: CASSLSSGGRVYEQYF

clone size: .
J gene: TRBJ2-1
D gene: TRBD2
V gene: TRBV3-1/TRBV3-2
CDR3 DNA: TGTGCCAGCAGCCAAGACCCGCCCCAGCGGGGGGGCCGAAATGAGCAGTTCTTC
CDR3 protein: CASSQDPPQRGGRNEQFF

clone size: .
J gene: TRBJ1-2
D gene: .
V gene: TRBV24-1
CDR3 DNA: TGTGCCACCAGTGACCCGGGACGGGCTAACTATGGCTACACCTTC
CDR3 protein: CATSDPGRANYGYTF

clone size: .
J gene: TRBJ2-7
D gene: .
V gene: TRBV7-2
CDR3 DNA: TGTGCCAGCAGCTTAAGCAGCTCCTACGAGCAGTACTTC
CDR3 protein: CASSLSSSYEQYF

clone size: .
J gene: TRBJ1-4
D gene: TRBD1
V gene: TRBV25-1
CDR3 DNA: TGTGCCAGCAGTGGCCGAGACAGGGCAGGTGAAAAACTGTTTTTT
CDR3 protein: CASSGRDRAGEKLFF

clone size: .
J gene: TRBJ1-5
D gene: TRBD1
V gene: TRBV28
CDR3 DNA: TGTGCCAGCAGTTGGCAGGGGGCGAGGTTAAAACAGCCCCAGCATTTT
CDR3 protein: CASSWQGARLKQPQHF

clone size: .
J gene: TRBJ1-6
D gene: .
V gene: TRBV19
CDR3 DNA: TGTGCCAGTAGTATAACCAACAATTCACCCCTCCACTTT
CDR3 protein: CASSITNNSPLHF

clone size: .
J gene: TRBJ2-2
D gene: TRBD2
V gene: TRBV10-3
CDR3 DNA: TGTGCCATCAGTGACGGGACTAAAAACACCGGGGAGCTGTTTTTT
CDR3 protein: CAISDGTKNTGELFF

clone size: once
J gene: TRBJ1-5
D gene: .
V gene: TRBV11-2
CDR3 DNA: TGTGCCAGCAGCCCCGGGCCGAACGGCAATCAGCCCCAGCATTTT
CDR3 protein: CASSPGPNGNQPQHF

clone size: .
J gene: TRBJ1-5
D gene: .
V gene: TRBV28
CDR3 DNA: TGTGCCAGCAGTTTTGGAGGGTTTAGCAATCAGCCCCAGCATTTT
CDR3 protein: CASSFGGFSNQPQHF

clone size: .
J gene: TRBJ1-2
D gene: .
V gene: TRBV12-3/TRBV12-4
CDR3 DNA: TGTGCCAGCAGGAACAAGGGGGGCTACACCTTC
CDR3 protein: CASRNKGGYTF

clone size: few
J gene: TRBJ2-7
D gene: TRBD1
V gene: TRBV2
CDR3 DNA: TGTGCCAGCATCGCTGACAGGGGAGGCCCCTACGAGCAGTACTTC
CDR3 protein: CASIADRGGPYEQYF

clone size: .
J gene: TRBJ2-2
D gene: .
V gene: TRBV6-5
CDR3 DNA: TGTGCCAGCAGTCCACCGGGACTCCGCACCGGGGAGCTGTTTTTT
CDR3 protein: CASSPPGLRTGELFF

clone size: .
J gene: TRBJ2-1
D gene: TRBD1
V gene: TRBV3-1/TRBV3-2
CDR3 DNA: TGTGCCAGCAGCCCGTGGACAGGGCAGGCCTACAATGAGCAGTTCTTC
CDR3 protein: CASSPWTGQAYNEQFF

clone size: .
J gene: TRBJ1-5
D gene: .
V gene: TRBV27
CDR3 DNA: TGTGCCAGCAGTTTGGTAGGCCAGCCCCAGCATTTT
CDR3 protein: CASSLVGQPQHF

clone size: .
J gene: TRBJ1-3
D gene: TRBD1
V gene: TRBV28
CDR3 DNA: TGTGCCAGCACCCCCCCCCAGGGGGCTGGAAACACCATATATTTT
CDR3 protein: CASTPPQGAGNTIYF

clone size: .
J gene: TRBJ1-2
D gene: .
V gene: TRBV2
CDR3 DNA: TGTGCCAGCAACGTCGGTGACCGGGGCTATGGCTACACCTTC
CDR3 protein: CASNVGDRGYGYTF

clone size: .
J gene: TRBJ1-1
D gene: .
V gene: TRBV6-5
CDR3 DNA: TGTGCCAGCAGTTCCCCCCCCCAGACAGGGAACACTGAAGCTTTCTTT
CDR3 protein: CASSSPPQTGNTEAFF

clone size: .
J gene: TRBJ1-1
D gene: .
V gene: TRBV7-6
CDR3 DNA: TGTGCCAGCAGCTTATCGGAGAGCACTGAAGCTTTCTTT
CDR3 protein: CASSLSESTEAFF

clone size: .
J gene: TRBJ2-7
D gene: TRBD1
V gene: TRBV7-6
CDR3 DNA: TGTGCCAGCAGCCCGCGACAGGGTGTGAGCTCCTACGAGCAGTACTTC
CDR3 protein: CASSPRQGVSSYEQYF

clone size: once
J gene: TRBJ2-7
D gene: .
V gene: TRBV5-1
CDR3 DNA: TGCGCCAGCAGCAGGGACCGGGACACACCAGTTCAGTACTTC
CDR3 protein: CASSRDRDTPVQYF

clone size: .
J gene: TRBJ2-5
D gene: TRBD2
V gene: TRBV6-5
CDR3 DNA: TGTGCCAGCAGCCCCGGGAGGCTAGGAGAGACCCAGTACTTC
CDR3 protein: CASSPGRLGETQYF

clone size: .
J gene: TRBJ2-3
D gene: TRBD2
V gene: TRBV11-2
CDR3 DNA: TGTGCCAGCAGCCAGACTAGCGCTAGCACAGATACGCAGTATTTT
CDR3 protein: CASSQTSASTDTQYF

clone size: .
J gene: TRBJ2-7
D gene: TRBD2
V gene: TRBV28
CDR3 DNA: TGTGCCAGCAGTTATAGCGGGGGACTCTACGAGCAGTACTTC
CDR3 protein: CASSYSGGLYEQYF

clone size: .
J gene: TRBJ1-5
D gene: .
V gene: TRBV6-5
CDR3 DNA: TGTGCCAGCAGCCCCGACAGTAGCAATCAGCCCCAGCATTTT
CDR3 protein: CASSPDSSNQPQHF

clone size: .
J gene: TRBJ2-2
D gene: .
V gene: TRBV7-2
CDR3 DNA: TGTGCCAGCAGCTTCCGTTCGAACACCGGGGAGCTGTTTTTT
CDR3 protein: CASSFRSNTGELFF

clone size: few
J gene: TRBJ1-4
D gene: .
V gene: TRBV20-1
CDR3 DNA: TGCAGTGCTAGTTTGGCGGGAGGTGGAACTAATGAAAAACTGTTTTTT
CDR3 protein: CSASLAGGGTNEKLFF